The 9 T cell receptor beta chains reported below all come from one sample, sequenced in a study of cytomegalovirus exposure and HLA in healthy donors. This table comes from immunoSEQ multiplex PCR, and its TCRdb copy is limited to in-frame clones, with some not included. The table shows hundreds of thousands of clones, with around 87% occurring only once. The material sequenced was PBMCs. The receptors derive from a woman in her 30s in good health and CMV-seropositive.

This clone is a singleton in its sample. This sequence joins TRBV2 and TRBJ2-2, with 11 bases matching TRBD2. Per the germline V gene, CDR1 is SNHLY and CDR2 is FYNNEI. The V and J ends lost 10 bases and 3 bases, in that order; junction bases with no gene match: 7. This CDR3 region has 15 residues. The CDR3 nucleotides are TGTGCCACTACTAGCGGGAGTATTGACACCGGGGAGCTGTTTTTT. Its translation: CATTSGSIDTGELFF.

V is TRBV5-1 and J is TRBJ2-1; 9 bases are a match to TRBD2. CDR3 length: 17 amino acids. The germline V gene encodes CDR1 SGHRS and CDR2 YFSETQ. V shed 3 bases and J 9 bases; nucleotides not matched to a gene: 16. In DNA form, the CDR3 reads TGCGCCAGCAGCTGGGGGACCGGCGCGGGAGGGCCTCTTGAGCAGTTCTTC. Protein sequence: CASSWGTGAGGPLEQFF.

The chain links TRBV28 to TRBJ2-7, with D possibly being TRBD2 (5 bases). The V and J ends lost 7 bases and 4 bases respectively, with 17 bases between them. Looked up from germline, CDR1 is MDHEN and CDR2 is SYDVKM. The CDR3 has 14 amino acids. The CDR3 here is CASTSDAEGYEQYF. For the CDR3, the DNA is TGTGCCAGCACCTCGGACGCAGAGGGTTACGAGCAGTACTTC.

The chain joins TRBV6-6 to TRBJ2-7; unclear D gene. The CDR3 covers 15 residues. CDR1 is MNHNY, CDR2 SVGAGI, per germline (reference sequence). Trimming took off 2 bases at V and 5 bases at J, with 16 bases between the two ends. CDR3 protein: CASSYGWAHTDEQYF. CDR3 nucleotide sequence: TGTGCCAGCAGTTACGGGTGGGCACACACGGACGAGCAGTACTTC.

The chain recombines TRBV7-9 with TRBJ2-7; 7 nucleotides line up with TRBD2. From germline, CDR1 is SEHNR and CDR2 FQNEAQ (reference sequence). The CDR3 sequence is 15 residues long. With V trimmed by 5 bases and J by 3 bases, 10 bases remained unmatched. The DNA of the CDR3 is TGTGCCAGCAGCACGGAGGGCGAGCGGGACTACGAGCAGTACTTC. Its protein product is CASSTEGERDYEQYF.

The chain uses TRBV29-1 and TRBJ1-3; D remains unclear. The CDR3 spans 15 residues. Trimming shortened V by 2 bases and J by 0 bases, and 11 bases separated the two germline ends. The V gene's germline CDR1 is SQVTM and CDR2 ANQGSEA. Here the CDR3 reads CSVEKGEYSGNTIYF. The CDR3 region has the DNA TGCAGCGTTGAAAAGGGAGAGTACTCTGGAAACACCATATATTTT.

The V and J genes are TRBV15 and TRBJ2-7, with 7 bases lining up with TRBD2. Germline V gene lookup returns CDR1 LNHNV and CDR2 YYDKDF (reference sequence). This CDR3 has 16 residues. V lost 0 bases, J lost 2 bases, and 7 bases stayed unmatched. The CDR3 sequence is CATSRDLSSGTYEQYF. The DNA for the CDR3 is TGTGCCACCAGCAGAGATCTGTCTAGCGGTACCTACGAGCAGTACTTC.

V usage is TRBV19 and J usage is TRBJ2-5, with 7 bases lining up with TRBD1. With V trimmed by 6 bases and J by 0 bases, 16 bases remained unmatched. This CDR3 spans 18 amino acids. Germline values: CDR1 LNHDA, CDR2 SQIVND (reference sequence). The CDR3: CASSPMMGDRVYQETQYF. CDR3 coding DNA: TGTGCCAGTAGCCCTATGATGGGGGACAGAGTTTACCAAGAGACCCAGTACTTC. Drawing the rest from reference TRBV19 and TRBJ2-5, the complete variable domain is DGGITQSPKYLFRKEGQNVTLSCEQNLNHDAMYWYRQDPGQGLRLIYYSQIVNDFQKGDIAEGYSVSREKKESFPLTVTSAQKNPTAFYLCASSPMMGDRVYQETQYFGPGTRLLVL.

The chain employs TRBV13 and TRBJ2-7; 10 nucleotides match TRBD1. The CDR3 length is 14 residues. Per the germline V gene, CDR1 is PRHDT and CDR2 is FYEKMQ (reference sequence). The V gene end was trimmed by 6 bases and the J gene end by 2 bases; junction bases not matched to a gene: 4. DNA for the CDR3: TGTGCCAGCAGGCTGGGGACAGGGGCCTACGAGCAGTACTTC. This encodes CASRLGTGAYEQYF.